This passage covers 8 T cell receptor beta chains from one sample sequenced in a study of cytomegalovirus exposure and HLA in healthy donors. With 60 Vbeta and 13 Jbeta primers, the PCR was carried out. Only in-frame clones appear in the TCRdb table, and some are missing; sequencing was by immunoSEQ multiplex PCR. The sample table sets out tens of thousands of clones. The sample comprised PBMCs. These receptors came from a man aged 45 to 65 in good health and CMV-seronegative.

CDR3 in amino acids: CASSDSWLSNQPQHF. In DNA, the CDR3 is TGTGCCAGCAGTGATTCTTGGCTTAGCAATCAGCCCCAGCATTTT. The gene calls are TRBV6-1 and TRBJ1-5; D remains ambiguous. Trimming shortened V by 3 bases and J by 0 bases, and 9 bases separated the two germline ends. Germline V gene data show CDR1 as MNHNS and CDR2 as SASEGT. CDR3 length: 15 amino acids.

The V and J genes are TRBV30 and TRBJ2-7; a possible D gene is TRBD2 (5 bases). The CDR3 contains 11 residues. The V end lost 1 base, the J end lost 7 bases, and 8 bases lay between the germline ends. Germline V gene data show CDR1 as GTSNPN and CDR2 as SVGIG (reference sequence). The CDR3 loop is CAWSGGWEQYF. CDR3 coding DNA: TGTGCCTGGAGTGGAGGGTGGGAGCAGTACTTC.

CDR3 region: CAISGGQNTEAFF. DNA of the CDR3: TGTGCCATCAGTGGGGGACAGAACACTGAAGCTTTCTTT. The chain uses TRBV10-3 and TRBJ1-1, with D perhaps TRBD1 (6 bases). Germline assignment: CDR1 ENHRY and CDR2 SYGVKD. Trimming cost V 4 bases and J 1 base, with 7 bases left between them. This CDR3 is 13 amino acids long.

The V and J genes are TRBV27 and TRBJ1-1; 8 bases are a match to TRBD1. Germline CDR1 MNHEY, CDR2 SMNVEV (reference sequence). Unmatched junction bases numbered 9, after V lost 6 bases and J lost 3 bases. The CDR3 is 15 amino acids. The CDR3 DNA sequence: TGTGCCAGCAGCTATCTAGGGACAGGTCACACTGAAGCTTTCTTT. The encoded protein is CASSYLGTGHTEAFF.

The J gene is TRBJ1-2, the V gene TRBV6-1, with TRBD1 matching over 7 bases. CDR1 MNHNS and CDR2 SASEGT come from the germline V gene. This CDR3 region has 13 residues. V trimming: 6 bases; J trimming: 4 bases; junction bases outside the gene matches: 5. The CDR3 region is CASSQGVIYGYTF. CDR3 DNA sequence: TGTGCCAGCAGCCAGGGGGTTATCTATGGCTACACCTTC.

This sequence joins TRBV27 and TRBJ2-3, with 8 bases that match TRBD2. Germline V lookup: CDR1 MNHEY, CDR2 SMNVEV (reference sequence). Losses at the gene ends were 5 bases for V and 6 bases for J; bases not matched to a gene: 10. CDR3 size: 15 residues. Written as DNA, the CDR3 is TGTGCCAGCAGTCATATAGCGGGCGGGGGGGATACGCAGTATTTT. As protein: CASSHIAGGGDTQYF.

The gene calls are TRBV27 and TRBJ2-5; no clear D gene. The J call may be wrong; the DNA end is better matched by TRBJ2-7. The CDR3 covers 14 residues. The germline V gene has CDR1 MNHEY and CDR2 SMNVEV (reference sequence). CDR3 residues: CASSFAGASYEQYF. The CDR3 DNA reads TGTGCCAGCAGCTTCGCAGGTGCCTCCTACGAGCAGTACTTC.

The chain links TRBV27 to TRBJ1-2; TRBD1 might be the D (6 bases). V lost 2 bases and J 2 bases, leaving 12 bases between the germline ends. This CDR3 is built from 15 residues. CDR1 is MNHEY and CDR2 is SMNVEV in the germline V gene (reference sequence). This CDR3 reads CASSLKPTGNYGYTF. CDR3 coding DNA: TGTGCCAGCAGTTTAAAGCCAACAGGGAACTATGGCTACACCTTC.